This passage covers 30 T cell receptor beta chains from one sample sequenced in a study of T-cell reconstitution after alpha-beta-depleted transplantation in children. Unique molecular identifiers were built into the TCRbeta library. TCRdb itself ran the PCR reads through MiXCR, one entry per CDR3 protein. The sample has some 550,000 distinct CDR3 sequences; roughly 23% are singletons. This material consisted of PBMCs, mostly from graft donor cells, taken 360 days after TCRalphabeta/CD19-depleted stem cell transplant. Receptors originate from a boy younger than two who had a stem cell transplant for acute myeloid leukemia, so the T cells may come from the graft donor.

This clonotype has just a few counts. This chain uses TRBV20-1 with TRBJ2-3, with a possible D match to TRBD1 (5 bases). V was shortened by 0 bases and J by 1 base, with 11 bases between the two germline ends. The germline V gene encodes CDR1 DFQATT and CDR2 SNEGSKA (reference sequence). This CDR3 is 15 amino acids long. CDR3 protein: CSARDGQGRTDTQYF. Here the CDR3 DNA reads TGCAGTGCTAGAGATGGCCAGGGTCGCACAGATACGCAGTATTTT.

This clonotype has a count of ten or more. The chain uses TRBV7-6 and TRBJ2-5, with D tentatively TRBD1 (5 bases). The CDR3 contains 14 residues. CDR1 SGHVS and CDR2 FNYEAQ come from the germline V gene. The V end was cut by 1 base, the J end by 5 bases, with 11 bases between. The CDR3 DNA reads as TGTGCCAGCAGCTTAGAAGGGGCGGCTGAGACCCAGTACTTC. Amino acids: CASSLEGAAETQYF.

This clonotype was detected ten times or more. This rearrangement joins TRBV4-2 to TRBJ2-3; D is uncertain. Trimming stripped 0 bases from V and 4 bases from J, with 5 bases between. Germline CDR1 is LGHNA and CDR2 is YNFKEQ. The CDR3 contains 13 residues. The CDR3 nucleotides read TGTGCCAGCAGCCAAGATCTCCCAGATACGCAGTATTTT. Its translation is CASSQDLPDTQYF.

In its sample, this clonotype was seen a few times. V usage is TRBV20-1 and J usage is TRBJ2-1, with D possibly being TRBD1 or TRBD2 (6 bases each). This CDR3 contains 15 residues. Trimming stripped 3 bases from V and 7 bases from J, with 19 bases between. Germline CDR1 and CDR2: DFQATT and SNEGSKA (reference sequence). CDR3 sequence reads: CSAREGGLGGNEQFF. The CDR3 DNA follows: TGCAGTGCTAGGGAAGGGGGGCTAGGGGGGAATGAGCAGTTCTTC.

CDR3 bases: TGTGCCAGCAGCTATACAGGGTTGTACCCAGATACGCAGTATTTT. It yields the protein CASSYTGLYPDTQYF. The chain has TRBV7-2 and TRBJ2-3; possible D gene TRBD1, 6 bases. The CDR3 covers 15 residues. Germline V gives CDR1 SGHTA, CDR2 FQGNSA. Trimming stripped 4 bases from V and 4 bases from J, with 15 bases between.

This chain uses TRBV13 with TRBJ1-2; 9 bases match TRBD1. J lost 6 bases, V lost 6 bases, and 5 bases had no gene match. Germline V lookup: CDR1 PRHDT, CDR2 FYEKMQ (reference sequence). The CDR3 covers 13 residues. The CDR3: CASRGQGLDGYTF. CDR3 nucleotide sequence: TGTGCCAGCAGGGGACAGGGTCTCGATGGCTACACCTTC.

Many counts were recorded for this clonotype. The V call is TRBV20-1, the J call TRBJ2-5; D uncertain. CDR3 size: 12 residues. Germline assignment: CDR1 DFQATT and CDR2 SNEGSKA (reference sequence). Between the trimmed V and J ends, which lost 3 bases and 1 base, there was a span of 6 bases. The CDR3 sequence is CSASGLQETQYF. CDR3 nucleotide sequence: TGCAGTGCTAGCGGGCTCCAAGAGACCCAGTACTTC.

This clonotype showed up many times. The DNA for the CDR3 is TGTGCCAGCAGCACGGGGGCCTCCTCATACGAGCAGTTCTTC. Its translation is CASSTGASSYEQFF. The J gene is TRBJ2-1, the V gene TRBV7-9; D might be TRBD1 or TRBD2, each matching 6 bases. This CDR3 is 14 amino acids long. CDR1 and CDR2 from the germline V gene are SEHNR and FQNEAQ (reference sequence). Trimming took off 5 bases at V and 10 bases at J, with 18 bases between the two ends.

As to this clonotype: At one end the junction does not follow the germline gene, possibly because of a read error. The CDR3 bases are TGTGCCAGCAGCGACATTAGCACGGATACGCAGTATTTT. This gives the protein CASSDISTDTQYF. This chain uses TRBV7-9 with TRBJ2-3; D remains ambiguous. The CDR3 spans 13 residues. Germline assignment: CDR1 SEHNR and CDR2 FQNEAQ (reference sequence).

This clonotype appeared many times. The chain employs TRBV28 and TRBJ1-5, with D perhaps matching TRBD1 (5 bases). The length of the CDR3 is 15 residues. Trimming stripped 4 bases from V and 4 bases from J, with 14 bases between. The germline V gene encodes CDR1 MDHEN and CDR2 SYDVKM. CDR3 nucleotide sequence: TGTGCCAGCAGTTGGTTAGGGGTACCTAATCAGCCCCAGCATTTT. Translating gives CASSWLGVPNQPQHF.

V usage is TRBV15 and J usage is TRBJ1-1; unclear D gene. V lost 3 bases and J 7 bases, leaving 18 bases between the germline ends. The CDR3 extends over 15 amino acids. Germline V lookup: CDR1 LNHNV, CDR2 YYDKDF (reference sequence). CDR3 nucleotides: TGTGCCACCAGCAGTGATGTGATGACCGCCTATGAAGCTTTCTTT. This codes for CATSSDVMTAYEAFF.

This clonotype was counted between two and nine times. The CDR3 region has the DNA TGCGCCAGCAGCCCGACAGGAAAGACCTCTGGAAACACCATATATTTT. Protein: CASSPTGKTSGNTIYF. The genes are TRBV5-1 and TRBJ1-3; possible D gene TRBD1, 6 bases. The ends were cut back, 4 bases at V and 0 bases at J, with 14 bases in the middle. This CDR3 has 16 residues. Germline CDR1 reads SGHRS; CDR2 reads YFSETQ.

This clonotype occurred a few times. The chain is built from TRBV28 and TRBJ2-3, with D unclear. The V gene lost 3 bases and the J gene lost 0 bases, with 10 bases spanning the gap. Germline-derived CDR1 and CDR2 are MDHEN and SYDVKM. There are 15 residues in the CDR3. CDR3 nucleotides: TGTGCCAGCAGTTTGAGCTCTCGGAGCACAGATACGCAGTATTTT. Residues: CASSLSSRSTDTQYF.

The table lists this clonotype with many counts. V gene TRBV6-1 combines with J gene TRBJ1-2; no reliable D call. This CDR3 comprises 13 residues. CDR1 and CDR2 (germline): MNHNS, SASEGT. V dropped 3 bases and J dropped 4 bases, with 9 bases sitting between them. The CDR3 bases are TGTGCCAGCAGTGATTTAACGGGCTATGGCTACACCTTC. It specifies CASSDLTGYGYTF.

The CDR3 here is CASSFGGARPTDTQYF. The CDR3 nucleotides are TGTGCCAGCAGCTTTGGGGGAGCCAGACCCACAGATACGCAGTATTTT. The chain combines TRBV7-2 with TRBJ2-3, with D perhaps TRBD1 or TRBD2 (5 bases each). The CDR3 runs to 16 residues. V dropped 3 bases and J dropped 2 bases, with 15 bases sitting between them. Germline CDR1 and CDR2: SGHTA and FQGNSA.

This clonotype has only a few counts. In DNA form, the CDR3 reads TGCAGTGCTAGAGATGCGACAGGGATCACAGATACGCAGTATTTT. It yields the protein CSARDATGITDTQYF. V is TRBV20-1 and J is TRBJ2-3, with TRBD1 matching 7 bases. V was pared by 0 bases and J by 2 bases, with 5 bases of the junction left unmatched. This CDR3 spans 15 amino acids. CDR1 and CDR2 from the germline V gene are DFQATT and SNEGSKA (reference sequence).

This clonotype was counted many times. V and J are TRBV27 and TRBJ2-7; the match to TRBD2 covers 9 bases. The ends lost 6 bases at V and 3 bases at J; junction bases unmatched: 3. Germline V gene sequence: CDR1 MNHEY, CDR2 SMNVEV (reference sequence). This CDR3 region has 13 residues. The DNA for the CDR3 is TGTGCCAGCAGGACTAGCGGACTCTACGAGCAGTACTTC. Residues: CASRTSGLYEQYF.

This clonotype was detected a few times. This chain connects TRBV20-1 to TRBJ2-1; TRBD2 is a possible D gene (5 bases). CDR1 and CDR2 (germline): DFQATT, SNEGSKA (reference sequence). The CDR3 length is 10 residues. Trimming left V 5 bases short and J 10 bases short, with 9 bases between. The CDR3 is CSAWASEQFF. The CDR3 coding sequence is TGCAGTGCTTGGGCTAGCGAGCAGTTCTTC.

The chain joins TRBV20-1 to TRBJ1-6, with no clear D. CDR3 length: 15 residues. V lost 5 bases to trimming and J lost 6 bases, with 17 bases between them. Germline CDR1 is DFQATT and CDR2 is SNEGSKA (reference sequence). The CDR3 loop is CSAPSGGRGNSPLHF. In DNA, the CDR3 is TGCAGTGCTCCAAGTGGAGGAAGAGGTAATTCACCCCTCCACTTT.

The V and J genes are TRBV4-3 and TRBJ2-1, with 10 nucleotides matching TRBD2. This CDR3 has 17 residues. J lost 4 bases, V lost 0 bases, and 6 bases had no gene match. CDR1 and CDR2 from the germline V gene are LGHNA and YSLEER. The CDR3 DNA is TGCGCCAGCAGCCAAGATCGGTCTAGCGGGGGTTACAATGAGCAGTTCTTC. It codes for CASSQDRSSGGYNEQFF.

The genes are TRBV6-1 and TRBJ2-3; 7 bases align to TRBD1. Per germline, CDR1 MNHNS and CDR2 SASEGT. The junction had 16 bases not matched to a gene; V was cut back by 3 bases and J by 4 bases. CDR3 length equals 18 residues. The CDR3, as DNA: TGTGCCAGCAGTGACCTGCCAAAGGGGGCGTCACTGGCAGATACGCAGTATTTT. Its translation is CASSDLPKGASLADTQYF.

As regards this clonotype: Given a much more abundant clone one base away, this may be a read error. J is TRBJ2-7 and V is TRBV20-1; D perhaps matches TRBD1 (5 bases). Per germline, CDR1 DFQATT and CDR2 SNEGSKA (reference sequence). The length of the CDR3 is 12 residues. CDR3 region: CSAAAGSYEQHV. The CDR3 nucleotides read TGCAGTGCCGCGGCAGGGTCCTACGAGCAGCACGTC.

This clonotype came up many times. The V gene is TRBV20-1, the J gene TRBJ2-3, with TRBD2 identical over 7 bases. The J segment lost 6 bases and the V segment lost 4 bases, leaving 10 bases of the junction unmatched. In germline, CDR1 is DFQATT, CDR2 SNEGSKA (reference sequence). The CDR3 consists of 14 residues. The CDR3 here is CSAKEAGSWDTQYF. The DNA for the CDR3 is TGCAGTGCTAAGGAAGCGGGGTCGTGGGATACGCAGTATTTT.

The V gene is TRBV10-3, the J gene TRBJ2-7; 8 bases line up with TRBD1. Germline V lookup: CDR1 ENHRY, CDR2 SYGVKD. The V segment lost 6 bases and the J segment 2 bases; nucleotides outside the gene matches: 6. CDR3 size: 14 residues. CDR3 sequence (DNA): TGTGCCATCAGCGTCAGACAGGGGCCCTACGAGCAGTACGTC. It encodes CAISVRQGPYEQYV.

This clonotype came up a few times. The rearrangement links TRBV10-3 to TRBJ2-5; 7 positions match TRBD2. Germline V CDR1 and CDR2: ENHRY, SYGVKD. This CDR3 contains 13 residues. V was pared by 4 bases and J by 5 bases, with 4 bases of the junction left unmatched. CDR3 coding DNA: TGTGCCATCAGTGGGGAGGGGCTTGAGACCCAGTACTTC. Its protein is CAISGEGLETQYF.

Comments on this clonotype: A much more abundant neighbour one base away suggests this may be a read error. The V gene is TRBV27, the J gene TRBJ2-3, with a tentative D call TRBD1 (6 bases). The DNA matches TRBJ1-5 better at its end, which makes the J call doubtful. The CDR3 length is 15 residues. The germline V gene has CDR1 MNHEY and CDR2 SMNVEV (reference sequence). The CDR3 nucleotides are TGTGCCAGCAGTTCACTAGCGGGGGGCACAGATACGCAGCATTTT. The encoded protein is CASSSLAGGTDTQHF.

This chain joins TRBV2 and TRBJ2-1; 9 bases agree with TRBD1. The CDR3 is 12 residues long. Germline assignment: CDR1 SNHLY and CDR2 FYNNEI. The V segment lost 3 bases and the J segment 14 bases; nucleotides outside the gene matches: 5. The CDR3 loop reads CASSDPGTGKFF. The DNA of the CDR3 is TGTGCCAGCAGTGATCCCGGGACAGGGAAGTTCTTC.

This clonotype was picked up many times. The rearrangement joins TRBV12-3 or TRBV12-4 to TRBJ2-1; D is perhaps TRBD1 (6 bases). The V gene lost 6 bases and the J gene lost 0 bases, with 12 bases spanning the gap. CDR3 size: 15 residues. CDR3: CASSPRGSSYNEQFF. In nucleotides, the CDR3 is TGTGCCAGCAGCCCCAGGGGAAGCTCCTACAATGAGCAGTTCTTC.

The rearrangement uses TRBV5-6 and TRBJ2-5; no clear D gene. The length of the CDR3 is 15 residues. Germline V gene data show CDR1 as SGHDT and CDR2 as YYEEEE. V lost 0 bases and J 1 base, leaving 10 bases between the germline ends. The CDR3 region is CASSLVTAAQETQYF. The CDR3 DNA reads TGTGCCAGCAGCTTGGTAACAGCCGCCCAAGAGACCCAGTACTTC.

The chain combines TRBV4-3 with TRBJ2-7, with 7 bases lining up with TRBD1. Germline CDR1 is LGHNA and CDR2 is YSLEER. J lost 4 bases, V lost 4 bases, and 10 bases had no gene match. This CDR3 comprises 15 residues. In DNA, the CDR3 is TGCGCCAGCAGCCCCCACCTGGACAGGCTTTACGAGCAGTACTTC. Translation: CASSPHLDRLYEQYF.